This T cell receptor beta chain was sequenced for a study of cytomegalovirus exposure and HLA in healthy donors. Trimming took off 1 base at V and 2 bases at J, with 7 bases between the two ends. The CDR3 is 14 residues long. Per germline, CDR1 SGHTA and CDR2 FQGNSA. This clone was seen only once. It was with 60 Vbeta and 13 Jbeta primers that the PCR ran. Clones were read by immunoSEQ multiplex PCR, and TCRdb kept only the in-frame ones, dropping some. This sample carries tens of thousands of clones, roughly 80% of them seen once, and the ten largest clones take more than 5%. V gene TRBV7-2 combines with J gene TRBJ2-3, with a weak D call TRBD2 (5 bases). This clonotype originated in a male donor in good health and CMV-seropositive. The sample consisted of PBMCs. Written as DNA, the CDR3 is TGTGCCAGCAGCTTAGGAGGGATCACAGATACGCAGTATTTT. Amino acid sequence: CASSLGGITDTQYF.